This is a list of T cell receptor beta chains from one sample in a study of sequential checkpoint blockade in melanoma. TCRdb's table, derived via immunoSEQ multiplex PCR, lists solely in-frame clones and lacks some. Of about 21,000 clones listed, 65% to 90% were seen once; the top ten hold 51%. The sequencing here drew on CD8+ T cells sorted from blood (inferred from file names), taken from a patient given nivolumab and ipilimumab in sequence. All receptors come from a human donor with melanoma. Each CDR3 is given with its conserved first and last residue. A D gene is named only where the DNA matches it firmly. Size is omitted from some rows. Given values are once, few, many or a class for expanded clones.

TGTGCCAGCAGATCTACAGGGGTTCAGCCCCAGCATTTT	CASRSTGVQPQHF	TRBD1	NA	TRBJ1-5	TRBV27
TGTGCCAGCAGCTTAGATACCAGGGGGTCGTTCGAGCAGTACTTC	CASSLDTRGSFEQYF	TRBD1	NA	TRBJ2-7	TRBV11-2
TGTGCCAGCAGCGTATCCGGGCGGGGCACCGGGGAGCTGTTTTTT	CASSVSGRGTGELFF	NA	NA	TRBJ2-2	TRBV28
TGTGCCAGCAGCCAAGACAGGAGACGTTCTAACTATGGCTACACCTTC	CASSQDRRRSNYGYTF	NA	few	TRBJ1-2	TRBV7-2
TGCGCCAGCAGCTCAGACCCCGGGACAGATCAGCCCCAGCATTTT	CASSSDPGTDQPQHF	TRBD1	NA	TRBJ1-5	TRBV5-1
TGTGCCAGTAGTATCCTAGACAGGGGAGTCTACGAGCAGTACTTC	CASSILDRGVYEQYF	TRBD1	few	TRBJ2-7	TRBV19
TGTGCCAGCAGCCGACTAGTCGGCAGGACCTACGAGCAGTACTTC	CASSRLVGRTYEQYF	NA	NA	TRBJ2-7	TRBV7-9
TGTGCCAGTAGTATGGGGCAGGGTTCCGAGCAGTACTTC	CASSMGQGSEQYF	NA	NA	TRBJ2-7	TRBV19
TGCAGCGGGGTGACAGGGTCCTCCTATGGCTACACCTTC	CSGVTGSSYGYTF	TRBD1	NA	TRBJ1-2	TRBV29-1
TGTGCCAGCAGTTTAAGGCGGGTTGAGAGCAATCAGCCCCAGCATTTT	CASSLRRVESNQPQHF	NA	NA	TRBJ1-5	TRBV27
TGTGCCAGCAGCCCTGGGACAGGAATAGAAGCTTTCTTT	CASSPGTGIEAFF	TRBD1	NA	TRBJ1-1	TRBV7-2
TGCGCCAGCAGCCCGACAGGGACAACTAATGAAAAACTGTTTTTT	CASSPTGTTNEKLFF	TRBD1	NA	TRBJ1-4	TRBV4-3
TGTGCCAGCAGCCAAGGGCTAGAACGGTTCTTC	CASSQGLERFF	NA	NA	TRBJ2-1	TRBV4-2
TGTGCCAGCAGCTTAGAGGACACTCTAACTGAGGCTTTCTTT	CASSLEDTLTEAFF	NA	NA	TRBJ1-1	TRBV7-9
TGTGCCAGCACCGAAGGCCACAGCGGATACGAGCAGTACTTC	CASTEGHSGYEQYF	NA	few	TRBJ2-7	TRBV7-9
TGTGCCAGCAGTAGTGGGACAGTTCTAAGCACAGATACGCAGTATTTT	CASSSGTVLSTDTQYF	TRBD1	once	TRBJ2-3	TRBV27
TGTGCCAGCAGCTCGAACCCCGGGACAGCACAAGAGACCCAGTACTTC	CASSSNPGTAQETQYF	TRBD1	NA	TRBJ2-5	TRBV5-6
TGCGCCAGCAGCTTGGGCCGAGGGACAGCCTCCCTGAACCCGTATAGGGCCCTCCACTTT	CASSLGRGTASLNPYRALHF	TRBD1	few	TRBJ1-6	TRBV5-1
TGTGCCAGCAGCCCGAGAGGGCTTCAAGAGACCCAGTACTTC	CASSPRGLQETQYF	NA	NA	TRBJ2-5	TRBV5-6
TGTGCCAGCAGCTTAGATTACCGGGGATCTCGATCTTATGGCTACACCTTC	CASSLDYRGSRSYGYTF	NA	NA	TRBJ1-2	TRBV11-2
TGTGCCAGCGCTCCTCTGCGGGGGGTTCTCACAGATACGCAGTATTTT	CASAPLRGVLTDTQYF	TRBD2	NA	TRBJ2-3	TRBV28
TGTGCCAGTAGTATAGATCCCGCGATCTTACCCATGTCCAAAAACATTCAGTACTTC	CASSIDPAILPMSKNIQYF	NA	NA	TRBJ2-4	TRBV19
TGCGCCAGCAGCTTGGAGGGACAGGGCCACCACGAGCAGTACTTC	CASSLEGQGHHEQYF	TRBD1	NA	TRBJ2-7	TRBV5-1
TGTGCCAGCAGCAAGGACAGGGGATATAATTCACCCCTCCACTTT	CASSKDRGYNSPLHF	TRBD1	NA	TRBJ1-6	TRBV5-6
TGTGCCAGCAGCCCGCGGACAGGAAACACCATATATTTT	CASSPRTGNTIYF	NA	few	TRBJ1-3	TRBV7-9
TGTGCCAGCAGAGTAACAACAGAAAACTATAATTCACCCCTCCACTTT	CASRVTTENYNSPLHF	NA	NA	TRBJ1-6	TRBV7-6
TGCAGTGTTGGACATCCATACGAGCAGTACTTC	CSVGHPYEQYF	NA	NA	TRBJ2-7	TRBV20-1
TGTGCCAGTAGTACGAGCATCTCACGGGAGCTGTTTTTT	CASSTSISRELFF	NA	NA	TRBJ2-2	TRBV19
TGCGCCAGCAGCCATCTGGGGGACAGGGCCGAAAAACTGTTTTTT	CASSHLGDRAEKLFF	TRBD1	once	TRBJ1-4	TRBV4-3
TGTGCCAGCAGCTTGGCCCCGGAGACGAACACTGAAGCTTTCTTT	CASSLAPETNTEAFF	NA	medium-sized	TRBJ1-1	TRBV5-4
TGTGCCAGCAGCGTAGACGTCCTAGCGGGGGTAAATACGCAGTATTTT	CASSVDVLAGVNTQYF	TRBD2	NA	TRBJ2-3	TRBV9
TGCGCCAGCAGCCAAGAAGAAACTAGCGTTAGTGAGCAGTTCTTC	CASSQEETSVSEQFF	TRBD2	few	TRBJ2-1	TRBV4-1
TGCGCCAGCAGCCAAGATGGGGGAGGTAATGAAAAACTGTTTTTT	CASSQDGGGNEKLFF	NA	NA	TRBJ1-4	TRBV4-3
TGTGCCAGCAGTTACTCTGACTCCTACGAGCAGTACTTC	CASSYSDSYEQYF	NA	NA	TRBJ2-7	TRBV9
TGTGCCAGCAGCTTAACGTCACTAGCGGGGGATACGCAGTATTTT	CASSLTSLAGDTQYF	TRBD2	once	TRBJ2-3	TRBV7-3
TGTGCCAGCAGCTTGGGTAGCGGGGTCTACAATGAGCAGTTCTTC	CASSLGSGVYNEQFF	TRBD2	NA	TRBJ2-1	TRBV5-5
TGCGCCAGCAGCCAAGTAATAGCGGTTCAAGTAGATACGCAGTATTTT	CASSQVIAVQVDTQYF	NA	NA	TRBJ2-3	TRBV4-1
TGTGCCAGCAGCTTAGCCTGGACAGGGGGCGAAGAGACCCAGTACTTC	CASSLAWTGGEETQYF	TRBD1	NA	TRBJ2-5	TRBV7-9
TGTGCCAGTAGCCCGGGACAGGCAAGCTACGAGCAGTACTTC	CASSPGQASYEQYF	TRBD1	NA	TRBJ2-7	TRBV19
TGTGCCAGCAGCTTGGGGTCGACAGGGAGAGCCGAGCAGTACTTC	CASSLGSTGRAEQYF	TRBD1	NA	TRBJ2-7	TRBV7-8
TGTGCCAGCAGTTTTAACAATCAGCCCCAGCATTTT	CASSFNNQPQHF	NA	NA	TRBJ1-5	TRBV27
TGTGCCAGCAGCTTAGGGATCGGGGAAAAAGGCAATGAGCAGTTCTTC	CASSLGIGEKGNEQFF	NA	NA	TRBJ2-1	TRBV7-2
TGCGCCAGCAGCCAAGATTTGGGGGGGTCTAGCACAGATACGCAGTATTTT	CASSQDLGGSSTDTQYF	TRBD2	NA	TRBJ2-3	TRBV4-3
TGTGCCAGCAGCTTGTGGACAGTCCTCTCCTACGAGCAGTACTTC	CASSLWTVLSYEQYF	NA	NA	TRBJ2-7	TRBV5-8
TGTGCCAGCTCGCTCGAGGCCGATAATGAAAAACTGTTTTTT	CASSLEADNEKLFF	NA	NA	TRBJ1-4	TRBV7-6
TGTGCCAGCAGCCAGGACTTGTTTGGGACAGTTAACTATGGCTACACCTTC	CASSQDLFGTVNYGYTF	TRBD1	NA	TRBJ1-2	TRBV4-2
TGTGCTAGCAGCTTGGAACTAGCGGAAGTGGAGACCCAGTACTTC	CASSLELAEVETQYF	TRBD2	NA	TRBJ2-5	TRBV7-7
TGTGCCAGCAGCAGCGGGGGACTCACAGATACGCAGTATTTT	CASSSGGLTDTQYF	TRBD2	few	TRBJ2-3	TRBV7-6
TGTGCCAGCAGCTTGACAGGGGACTACGAGCAGTACTTC	CASSLTGDYEQYF	TRBD1	NA	TRBJ2-7	TRBV13
TGTGCCAGCAGCTTAGTGGAGGGGTCCGGGTCGAGTAATGCAGATACGCAGTATTTT	CASSLVEGSGSSNADTQYF	NA	NA	TRBJ2-3	TRBV7-6
TGTGCCAGCAGCTCCGGGGACAGTAGAGCAAACACCATATATTTT	CASSSGDSRANTIYF	TRBD1	NA	TRBJ1-3	TRBV11-2
TGTGCCAGCAGCTTCGGGACAGGGTCGGGAAATGAGCAGTTCTTC	CASSFGTGSGNEQFF	TRBD1	NA	TRBJ2-1	TRBV5-6
TGTGCCACCAGCAGTCAGAATCAGCCCCAGCATTTT	CATSSQNQPQHF	NA	medium-sized	TRBJ1-5	TRBV15
TGTGCCAGCACCCCCGCGGGGCTGTCTGGAAACACCATATATTTT	CASTPAGLSGNTIYF	NA	few	TRBJ1-3	TRBV28
TGTGCCAGCAGTTACTCGGGACAGAGCCCCTACGAGCAGTACTTC	CASSYSGQSPYEQYF	TRBD1	NA	TRBJ2-7	TRBV6-5